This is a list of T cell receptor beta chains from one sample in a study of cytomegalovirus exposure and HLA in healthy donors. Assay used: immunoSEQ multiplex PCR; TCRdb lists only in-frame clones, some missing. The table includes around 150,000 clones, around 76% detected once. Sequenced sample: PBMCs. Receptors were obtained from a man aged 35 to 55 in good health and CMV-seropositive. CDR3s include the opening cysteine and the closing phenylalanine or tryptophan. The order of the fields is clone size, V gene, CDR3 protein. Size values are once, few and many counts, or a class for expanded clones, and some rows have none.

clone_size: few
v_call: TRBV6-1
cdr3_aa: CASSSLGANYGYTF

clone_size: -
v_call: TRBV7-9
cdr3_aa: CASSSTAGELFF

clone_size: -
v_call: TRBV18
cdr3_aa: CASSPRSGKGPGELFF

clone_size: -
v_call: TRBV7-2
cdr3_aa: CASSLESSTEAFF

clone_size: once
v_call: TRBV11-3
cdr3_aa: CASSASRDRGRYTEAFF

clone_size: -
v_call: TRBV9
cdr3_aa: CASSVGTGLLPLHF

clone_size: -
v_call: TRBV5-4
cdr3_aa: CASSYGQGGDTQYF

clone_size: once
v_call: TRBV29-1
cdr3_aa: CSDQTRLYGYTF

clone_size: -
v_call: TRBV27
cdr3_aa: CASTLTGVHNEQFF

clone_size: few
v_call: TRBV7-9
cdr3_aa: CASSLIQGLAGAKNIQYF

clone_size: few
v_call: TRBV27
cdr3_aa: CASSLRGRGGKYDTTEAFF

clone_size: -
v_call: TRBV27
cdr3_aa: CASSLFGQGAAGANVLTF

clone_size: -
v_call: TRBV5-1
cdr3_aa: CASSIVGRNQETQYF

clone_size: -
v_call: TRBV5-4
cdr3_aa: CASSIDRVHGYTF

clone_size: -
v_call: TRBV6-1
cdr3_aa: CASRGPTNEKLFF

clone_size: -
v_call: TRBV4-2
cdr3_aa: CASSLIGTPQPQHF

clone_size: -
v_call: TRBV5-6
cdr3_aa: CASRGGLGEETQYF

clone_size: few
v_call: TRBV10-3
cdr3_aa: CATRGGQTMAYEQYF

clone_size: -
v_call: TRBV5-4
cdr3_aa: CASSSGQGTGKGETQYF

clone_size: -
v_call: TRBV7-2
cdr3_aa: CASSLREWLARPDTQYF

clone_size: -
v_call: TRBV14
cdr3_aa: CASSQRTGMNTEAFF

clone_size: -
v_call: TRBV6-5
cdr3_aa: CASSPDFRNGEQYF